This T cell receptor beta chain came from a study of cytomegalovirus exposure and HLA in healthy donors. The PCR used 60 Vbeta and 13 Jbeta primers. TCRdb keeps only in-frame clones here, not all; method: immunoSEQ multiplex PCR. The sample lists roughly 170,000 clones, roughly 84% occurring once. CDR3 length: 14 residues. CDR1 SGHDT and CDR2 YYEEEE come from the germline V gene. The ends were cut back, 0 bases at V and 9 bases at J, with 15 bases in the middle. The chain carries TRBV5-6 and TRBJ2-5, with D perhaps matching TRBD2 (6 bases). The specimen was PBMCs. The receptor was derived from a male donor in good health and CMV-seronegative. The CDR3 DNA sequence: TGTGCCAGCAGCTTGGGGGACTTTGGTCGGGCCCAGTACTTC. Its translation is CASSLGDFGRAQYF.